Listed below are T cell receptor beta chains from one sample, sequenced in a study of cytomegalovirus exposure and HLA in healthy donors. Sequenced by immunoSEQ multiplex PCR; TCRdb stores in-frame clones only, minus some. This sample's table reports 50,000 to 60,000 clones. The specimen sequenced was PBMCs. Every receptor here comes from a woman in her 50s in good health and CMV-seropositive. Each CDR3 is given with its conserved first and last residue. D genes are given only for firm matches. Clone sizes are given selectively: once, few, many, or a class where the clone is expanded.

>-|TRBV4-3|-|TRBJ1-3|15
TGCGCCAGCAGCCAAGGAGGGGGGGGAGGAAACACCATATATTTT
CASSQGGGGGNTIYF
>-|TRBV14|-|TRBJ1-2|14
TGTGCCAGCAGCCAGGGGCGGGGGAAGCAGGACTACACCTTC
CASSQGRGKQDYTF
>-|TRBV15|-|TRBJ1-5|14
TGTGCCACCAGCAGAGATCCGGGAGATCAGCCCCAGCATTTT
CATSRDPGDQPQHF
>-|TRBV5-1|TRBD2|TRBJ2-3|18
TGCGCCAGCAGCTTGGCTCTTCGGACTAGCGGGGGCGGAGATACGCAGTATTTT
CASSLALRTSGGGDTQYF
>-|TRBV29-1|-|TRBJ2-7|14
TGCAGCGTTGAAGCAGAAAGCGAAGCCTACGAGCAGTACTTC
CSVEAESEAYEQYF
>-|TRBV10-3|TRBD1|TRBJ1-2|13
TGTGCCATCAGTGAAGGACAGGGTTATGGCTACACCTTC
CAISEGQGYGYTF
>-|TRBV28|TRBD1|TRBJ1-2|15
TGTGCCAGCAGTTTAGGGACAGTGGGACCCTATGGCTACACCTTC
CASSLGTVGPYGYTF
>-|TRBV14|-|TRBJ1-2|13
TGTGCCAGCAGCCAGGGACTTGGCTATGGCTACACCTTC
CASSQGLGYGYTF
>-|TRBV7-9|-|TRBJ2-5|14
TGTGCCAGCAGCGACCGTGGGCAGCAAGAGACCCAGTACTTC
CASSDRGQQETQYF
>-|TRBV19|TRBD1|TRBJ1-1|14
TGTGCCAGCAAAACAGGGGTCGGGAACACTGAAGCTTTCTTT
CASKTGVGNTEAFF
>-|TRBV4-3|-|TRBJ2-1|14
TGCGCCAGCAGCAACGCAGGGGACTACAATGAGCAGTTCTTC
CASSNAGDYNEQFF
>-|TRBV11-3|-|TRBJ2-1|15
TGTGCCAGCAGCTTAGACGGGAGAATTGGCAATGAGCAGTTCTTC
CASSLDGRIGNEQFF
>-|TRBV7-8|TRBD2|TRBJ2-2|17
TGTGCCAGCAGCTTAATTGCTAGCGGGAGTTATGCCGGGGAGCTGTTTTTT
CASSLIASGSYAGELFF
>-|TRBV19|TRBD1|TRBJ1-5|16
TGTGCCAGTAGTACCACCCAGGACAGGGGGCGACAGCCCCAGCATTTT
CASSTTQDRGRQPQHF
>-|TRBV7-9|-|TRBJ1-1|14
TGTGCCAGCAGCCCCGAACAGGCCCACACTGAAGCTTTCTTT
CASSPEQAHTEAFF
>-|TRBV10-2|TRBD1|TRBJ1-2|13
TGCGCCAGCAGGCCGGGACAGCTCGCGGGCTACACCTTC
CASRPGQLAGYTF
>-|TRBV18|TRBD1|TRBJ2-7|15
TGTGCCAGCTCCCCCGTTGGGACAGGGACCCACGAGCAGTACTTC
CASSPVGTGTHEQYF
>-|TRBV7-9|TRBD1|TRBJ1-2|14
TGTGCCAGCAGCGCGGACAGGGAGGGCCATGGCTACACCTTC
CASSADREGHGYTF
>-|TRBV7-9|TRBD1|TRBJ1-1|13
TGTGCCAGCAGACAGGGACAGGGGACTGAAGCTTTCTTT
CASRQGQGTEAFF
>-|TRBV10-2|-|TRBJ2-7|14
TGCGCCAGCAGTAAATGGCGGGGAACCTACGAGCAGTACTTC
CASSKWRGTYEQYF
>-|TRBV4-3|-|TRBJ2-6|15
TGCGCCAGCAGCCGAGCGGACTCTGGGGCCAACGTCCTGACTTTC
CASSRADSGANVLTF
>-|TRBV4-2|-|TRBJ2-2|14
TGTGCCAGCAGCCAAGCCACATCCACCGGGGAGCTGTTTTTT
CASSQATSTGELFF
>-|TRBV15|TRBD1|TRBJ1-1|15
TGTGCCACCAGCACCCGGACAGGAGGAGCCACTGAAGCTTTCTTT
CATSTRTGGATEAFF
>-|TRBV15|TRBD2|TRBJ2-7|19
TGTGCCACCAGCAGAGATGACGAGAGACTAGCGGGGGCCTCCTACGAGCAGTACTTC
CATSRDDERLAGASYEQYF
>-|TRBV6-1|TRBD2|TRBJ2-1|15
TGTGCCAGCAGTGACGGGGGGACGGCCTACAATGAGCAGTTCTTC
CASSDGGTAYNEQFF
>-|TRBV5-5|TRBD1|TRBJ1-5|15
TGTGCCAGCAGCACAGGGGCCCATTACAATCAGCCCCAGCATTTT
CASSTGAHYNQPQHF
>-|TRBV19|-|TRBJ1-6|15
TGTGCCAGTAGTATAGTGTCGGGAGAAAATTCACCCCTCCACTTT
CASSIVSGENSPLHF
>-|TRBV11-1|TRBD1|TRBJ1-2|15
TGTGCCAGCAGCGCCTGGGACAGGGGAATCTATGGCTACACCTTC
CASSAWDRGIYGYTF
>medium-sized|TRBV10-3|-|TRBJ2-6|14
TGTGCCATCAGAGCCTCCTCTGGGGCCAACGTCCTGACTTTC
CAIRASSGANVLTF
>-|TRBV4-1|-|TRBJ1-4|16
TGCGCCAGCAGCCAAGTGGCTACAGGGTGGTATGAAAAACTGTTTTTT
CASSQVATGWYEKLFF
>-|TRBV18|TRBD2|TRBJ2-1|15
TGTGCCAGCTCACCACTTAGCGGGAATGTGAATGAGCAGTTCTTC
CASSPLSGNVNEQFF
>-|TRBV29-1|TRBD1|TRBJ2-2|14
TGCAGCGGCGGACAGGGGGCGGGCACCGGGGAGCTGTTTTTT
CSGGQGAGTGELFF
>-|TRBV7-2|TRBD1|TRBJ1-2|15
TGTGCCAGCAGCCGACAGGGGGCGTCTAACTATGGCTACACCTTC
CASSRQGASNYGYTF
>-|TRBV13|-|TRBJ1-1|18
TGTGCTCCTAGCCAGGGAGGAGGATGGTTCCCTCAGAACACTGAAGCTTTCTTT
CAPSQGGGWFPQNTEAFF
>-|TRBV25-1|TRBD2|TRBJ2-1|18
TGTGCCAGCAGTGAATCATCGGGACTAGCGGGATCTTACAATGAGCAGTTCTTC
CASSESSGLAGSYNEQFF
>-|TRBV29-1|TRBD1|TRBJ2-7|14
TGCAGCGTTGTTCAGGGGGATAGGGGCTACGAGCAGTACTTC
CSVVQGDRGYEQYF
>-|TRBV5-1|-|TRBJ1-1|13
TGCGCCAGCAGCTTGTATGACACCTCTGAAGCTTTCTTT
CASSLYDTSEAFF
>-|TRBV18|TRBD1|TRBJ1-5|14
TGTGCCAGCTCGTCGACAGGGGGCAATCAGCCCCAGCATTTT
CASSSTGGNQPQHF
>-|TRBV6-6|-|TRBJ2-7|14
TGTGCCAGCAGTTACTCCCTACTAGAGGTCGAGCAGTACTTC
CASSYSLLEVEQYF
>-|TRBV7-9|-|TRBJ1-1|15
TGTGCCAGCACCCTTACGCAGACAGTTAACACTGAAGCTTTCTTT
CASTLTQTVNTEAFF
>-|TRBV23-1|TRBD1|TRBJ1-5|12
TGCGCCAGCAGGGGGACAGATCAGCCCCAGCATTTT
CASRGTDQPQHF
>-|TRBV11-2|-|TRBJ2-1|12
TGTGCCAGCAGCGAACTTTCGTTCCGGCAGTTCTTC
CASSELSFRQFF
>-|TRBV28|TRBD1|TRBJ1-2|17
TGTGCCAGCAGAATCACCGGGACAGGGGGATCTCCTTATGGCTACACCTTC
CASRITGTGGSPYGYTF
>-|TRBV4-3|TRBD1|TRBJ1-2|15
TGCGCCAGCAGCCAAGAAGCGGGACAGGCGCATGGCTACACCTTC
CASSQEAGQAHGYTF
>-|TRBV5-1|-|TRBJ2-3|16
TGCGCCAGCAGCTTGGCCCTAACGCTAGCGACAGATACGCAGTATTTT
CASSLALTLATDTQYF
>-|TRBV18|-|TRBJ1-2|14
TGTGCCAGCTCAGAAACCCCCAGGAACTATGGCTACACCTTC
CASSETPRNYGYTF